This TCR beta chain was profiled in a study of OX40 agonist ivuxolimab in advanced cancers. Looking at the study overall: Subjects had a mean age of roughly 60 years, with a range of roughly 20 to 80; 82.7% were male.

This table comes from immunoSEQ multiplex PCR, and its TCRdb copy is limited to in-frame clones, with some not included. The repertoire holds 48,000 or so clones, with around 84% as singletons. Per the germline V gene, CDR1 is MNHEY and CDR2 is SMNVEV (reference sequence). CDR3 length equals 13 residues. V was shortened by 5 bases and J by 4 bases, with 12 bases between the two germline ends. Findings and limits, study-wide: CD8+ T cells were the subset that, on average, had more expanded clones than CD4+.

This clone was detected only once. Its antigen is unidentified. The sequence was obtained from an adult with an advanced solid tumor such as melanoma, head and neck, liver or kidney cancer. The sequences come from CD4+ or CD8+ T cells sorted from blood, collected in a trial of the OX40 agonist ivuxolimab. V gene TRBV27 combines with J gene TRBJ2-7, with D possibly TRBD1 on 6 matching bases. The CDR3 nucleotides are TGTGCCAGCAGTCCAGTACAGGGTTACGAGCAGTACTTC. Encoded protein: CASSPVQGYEQYF.